This T cell receptor (beta chain) was documented in a study of blood T cell repertoires in COVID-19 (dated by TCRdb to the early 2020s). At the level of the whole study: Collaborator samples came from the United States, Italy and Spain and covered acute and convalescent phases of COVID-19. The prospective study material was composed of cDNA or gDNA derived from T cells, B-cell-depleted T cells, or PBMCs. Deeply sampled blood TCRbeta repertoires from subjects exposed to, actively infected with, or recovered from COVID-19 were included in the dataset. The repertoires were released in a freely available public database intended as a resource for research on the immune response to SARS-CoV-2. The samples were drawn from two sources: the first 160 participants of the ongoing ImmuneRACE study, and approximately 1,300 subjects contributed by 6 global collaborators. Sample metadata almost always included a de-identified subject ID, COVID-19 status, age in years and sex. Where HLA class I and class II types were available, the types were taken from metadata supplied by the sample provider, not from assay-based typing. The paper's findings and limits, for the study overall: The quantity of clinical and demographic metadata differed by source and by participant and was supplied without curation.

The collaborating institutions used their own protocols to collect whole blood in K2EDTA tubes. Collaborator samples were shipped for TCRbeta analysis as frozen whole blood, isolated PBMCs, or DNA extracted from either sample type. Details on this clone: Its target antigen remains unknown. Base qualities are not provided; no much larger clone lies one nucleotide away.

The CDR3 has 20 amino acids, counting the end cysteine and phenylalanine. Only the CDR3 region is kept as DNA, spanning 60 bases read in frame from base 1. The immunoSEQ Assay, a bias-controlled multiplex PCR, was used to amplify TCRbeta CDR3 regions from genomic DNA. The original methods were these. Within the assay, amplification of reference gene primers was used to estimate how many nucleated cells each sample contained. Sequence reads were collapsed and filtered to measure the absolute abundance of every unique TCRbeta CDR3 rearrangement. For each sample, productive Simpson clonality was calculated as the square root of Simpson's diversity index across productive rearrangements. TCRdb took this table from immuneACCESS and kept in-frame rearrangements with V and J called. Such tables lack part of the clones; where checked against another copy, unresolved V genes explain under half of the gap, and the rest is unexplained. From that table come the V and J calls and clone size; the DNA was used to work out D and trimming. This sample has approximately 210,000 clones in its table, and about 92% of those were observed once. The ten largest clones add up to around 1.2% of the sample.

Sequences were obtained from peripheral blood. The receptor's source is a man aged 30 to 45 with acute or convalescent COVID-19. The sequence joins TRBV21-1 to TRBJ2-3; TRBD2 is the table's D call, not checked against the DNA. TRBV21-1 is a documented pseudogene. CDR3 sequence: CASSKIGGTWTSGGTDTQYF. The nucleotide sequence is given as TGTGCCAGCAGCAAAATTGGAGGGACCTGGACTAGCGGGGGAACAGATACGCAGTATTTT.